These 6 T cell receptor beta chains originate from one sample sequenced in a study of T cell repertoires in cytomegalovirus infection. Using its own MiXCR run on the reads, TCRdb lists one record per CDR3 protein. The table lists about 150,000 distinct CDR3 sequences, 23% of them singletons. Material for sequencing was PBMCs. These receptors all come from a human donor in good health (CMV status not recorded). Some clones in this sample may be carry-over from other donors' samples.

This clonotype showed up just a few times. The chain couples TRBV7-3 to TRBJ2-7, with 9 bases identical to TRBD1. This CDR3 has 15 amino acids. V dropped 5 bases and J dropped 3; count of bases not matched to a gene: 8. Germline CDR1 and CDR2: SGHTA and FQGTGA. CDR3 sequence reads: CASSQDRGRFYEQYF. The DNA of the CDR3 is TGTGCCAGCAGCCAGGACAGGGGAAGGTTCTACGAGCAGTACTTC.

V and J are TRBV28 and TRBJ2-7, with 10 bases lining up with TRBD2. In germline, CDR1 is MDHEN, CDR2 SYDVKM. Germline trimming cut 4 bases from V and 3 bases from J; bases unmatched to any gene: 9. The CDR3 totals 16 residues. The CDR3 loop is CASSSHTSGNYYEQYF. The CDR3 nucleotides read TGTGCCAGCAGTTCCCATACTAGCGGGAATTACTACGAGCAGTACTTC. Full variable domain (rest looked up from reference TRBV28 and TRBJ2-7): DVKVTQSSRYLVKRTGEKVFLECVQDMDHENMFWYRQDPGLGLRLIYFSYDVKMKEKGDIPEGYSVSREKKERFSLILESASTNQTSMYLCASSSHTSGNYYEQYFGPGTRLTVT.

J is TRBJ2-7 and V is TRBV5-6; D unresolved. The CDR3 covers 14 residues. Per the germline V gene, CDR1 is SGHDT and CDR2 is YYEEEE. The V gene lost 4 bases and the J gene lost 2 bases, with 13 bases spanning the gap. This CDR3 reads CASSRTSLTYEQYF. As DNA, the CDR3 is TGTGCCAGCAGCCGTACTTCCCTGACCTACGAGCAGTACTTC.

The sample holds many counts of this clonotype. This sequence joins TRBV5-1 and TRBJ2-1, with D perhaps matching TRBD1 (5 bases). There are 15 residues in the CDR3. Trimming removed 0 bases from V and 4 bases from J, with 11 bases in between. Germline values: CDR1 SGHRS, CDR2 YFSETQ. The CDR3 loop reads CASSLGQGSYNEQFF. The CDR3 nucleotides read TGCGCCAGCAGCTTGGGCCAGGGTAGTTACAATGAGCAGTTCTTC.

The sample holds many counts of this clonotype. CDR3 region: CASSHGDRVVETQYF. CDR3 nucleotides: TGTGCCAGCAGCCATGGGGACAGGGTGGTTGAGACCCAGTACTTC. The chain links TRBV7-2 to TRBJ2-5; 9 nucleotides match TRBD1. The J segment lost 5 bases and the V segment lost 5 bases, leaving 9 bases of the junction unmatched. Per the germline V gene, CDR1 is SGHTA and CDR2 is FQGNSA. The CDR3 is made up of 15 amino acids.

This clonotype was seen more than once but under ten times. V and J are TRBV2 and TRBJ1-2, with 8 positions matching TRBD1. The germline CDR1 and CDR2 sequences are SNHLY and FYNNEI. CDR3 length equals 14 residues. V gave up 4 bases and J gave up 6 bases; unmatched junction bases: 7. CDR3 sequence (DNA): TGTGCCAGCAGTGTCGGACAGGGTGGTGATGGCTACACCTTC. Protein product: CASSVGQGGDGYTF.